The present entry profiles one T cell receptor beta chain with its context. Its specific antigen is unknown. Base qualities are missing; no much larger clone stands one base away. TCRbeta CDR3 regions were amplified from genomic DNA using the immunoSEQ Assay, a bias-controlled multiplex PCR. The original methods were these. The number of nucleated cells in each sample was estimated from the amplification of reference gene primers within the assay. Sequence reads were collapsed and filtered to measure the absolute abundance of every unique TCRbeta CDR3 rearrangement. For each sample, productive Simpson clonality was calculated by taking the square root of Simpson's diversity index across productive rearrangements. The source is immuneACCESS, and TCRdb retained only in-frame sequences with V and J called. Part of the clones is not carried over; for the studies checked, unresolved V genes explain less than half of this, and the remainder is unexplained. The D gene and trimming were derived from the DNA, and the V and J assignments and clone size from that table. The sample table contains 130,000 to 150,000 clones; only one count was recorded for 84% of them. In total, the top ten clones hold 38% of the sample.

Each collaborating institution followed its own protocols to collect whole blood in K2EDTA tubes. For TCRbeta analysis, collaborators shipped samples in one of three forms: frozen whole blood, isolated PBMCs, or DNA extracted from either of those sample types. This sample stems from a study of blood T cell repertoires in COVID-19 (TCRdb year 2020). Regarding the research as a whole: Collaborator samples came from the United States, Italy and Spain and covered acute and convalescent phases of COVID-19. The prospective study material was composed of cDNA or gDNA derived from T cells, B-cell-depleted T cells, or PBMCs. Deeply sampled blood TCRbeta repertoires from subjects exposed to, actively infected with, or recovered from COVID-19 were included in the dataset. The repertoires were made available in a free public database intended to serve as a resource for research on the immune response to SARS-CoV-2. Samples came from the ongoing ImmuneRACE study (first 160 participants) plus 1,254 subjects from 6 global collaborators. A de-identified subject ID, COVID-19 status, age in years and sex were almost always included in the sample metadata. Where HLA class I and class II types were available, the types were taken from metadata supplied by the sample provider, not from assay-based typing. The full study reports these points: Clinical and demographic metadata were provided uncurated, with the amount varying by source and participant.

The source material was peripheral blood. This sequence was found in a human donor in a cohort sampled during active COVID-19.

The CDR3: CASSLVPSGGQETQYF. DNA sequence: TGTGCCAGCAGCTTAGTTCCTAGCGGGGGGCAAGAGACCCAGTACTTC. The rearranged segments are TRBV7-2 and TRBJ2-5; TRBD2 lines up with 11 middle nucleotides. The CDR3 contains 16 residues, cysteine and phenylalanine counted. The entry retains the CDR3 DNA only, 48 bases that are in frame from base 1. V is pruned by 1 base and J by 2 bases, leaving 3 bases of the junction without a gene match. The germline V gene encodes CDR1 SGHTA and CDR2 FQGNSA.